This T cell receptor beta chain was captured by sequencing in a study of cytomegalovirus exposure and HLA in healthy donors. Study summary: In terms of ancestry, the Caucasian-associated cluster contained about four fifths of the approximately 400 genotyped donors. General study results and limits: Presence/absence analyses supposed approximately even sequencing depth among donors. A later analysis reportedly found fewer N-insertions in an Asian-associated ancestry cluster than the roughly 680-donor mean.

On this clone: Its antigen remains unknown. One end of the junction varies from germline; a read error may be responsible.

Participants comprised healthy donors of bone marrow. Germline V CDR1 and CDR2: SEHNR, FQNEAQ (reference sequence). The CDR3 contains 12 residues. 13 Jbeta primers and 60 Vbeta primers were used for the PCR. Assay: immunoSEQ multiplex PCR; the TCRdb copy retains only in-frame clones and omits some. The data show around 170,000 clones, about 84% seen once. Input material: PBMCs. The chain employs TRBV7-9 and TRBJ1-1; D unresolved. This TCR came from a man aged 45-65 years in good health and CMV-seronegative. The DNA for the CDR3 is TGTTCCAGCAGCTTTGAAGACCGGCGGGCTTTCTTT. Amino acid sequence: CSSSFEDRRAFF.